This T cell receptor (beta chain) emerged from a study of preoperative IRX-2 immunotherapy in early breast cancer. Here immunoSEQ multiplex PCR was the method, and the copy in TCRdb shows in-frame clones only, minus some. The sample gives 75,000 to 100,000 clones, 80% to 90% of which show up once; about 1.9% is in the top ten. Treatment denoted: preoperative locoregional IRX-2 cytokine immunotherapy. Preoperative locoregional IRX-2 cytokine immunotherapy was tested in the phase Ib source study. The germline gives CDR1 LGHNT, CDR2 FRNRAP. CDR3 length equals 14 residues. V shed 3 bases and J shed 0 bases, with 8 bases lying between them.

The chain combines TRBV12-5 with TRBJ1-2; D gene unclear. The clonotype comes from a human donor with breast cancer. The starting material was tumor tissue, obtained after IRX-2 immunotherapy. CDR3 sequence: CASGLIPSNYGYTF. Written as DNA, the CDR3 is TGTGCTAGTGGTTTAATTCCTTCTAACTATGGCTACACCTTC.